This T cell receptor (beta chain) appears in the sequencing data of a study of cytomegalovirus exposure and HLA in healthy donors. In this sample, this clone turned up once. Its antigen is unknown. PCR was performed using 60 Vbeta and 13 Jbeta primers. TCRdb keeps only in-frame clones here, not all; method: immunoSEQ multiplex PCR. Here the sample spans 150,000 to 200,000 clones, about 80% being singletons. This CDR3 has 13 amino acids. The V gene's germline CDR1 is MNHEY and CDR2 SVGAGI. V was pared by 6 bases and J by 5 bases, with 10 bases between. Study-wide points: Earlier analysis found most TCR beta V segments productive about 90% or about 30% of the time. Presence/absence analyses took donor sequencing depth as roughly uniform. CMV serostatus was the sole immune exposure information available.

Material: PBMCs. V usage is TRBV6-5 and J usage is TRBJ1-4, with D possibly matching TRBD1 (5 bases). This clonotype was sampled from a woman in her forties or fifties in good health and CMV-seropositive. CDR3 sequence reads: CASSGGGNEKLFF. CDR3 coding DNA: TGTGCCAGCAGCGGGGGAGGGAATGAAAAACTGTTTTTT.